A selection of T cell receptor beta chains follows, all from one sample in a study of T cell changes during pregnancy in multiple sclerosis. Produced via immunoSEQ multiplex PCR; TCRdb's table is partial and in-frame only. The table records tens of thousands of clones, 93% of them present only once. The sample consisted of CD8+ T cells from peripheral blood mononuclear cells, taken in the second trimester of pregnancy. The receptors were gathered from a female donor with multiple sclerosis, enrolled in a pregnancy study. Each CDR3 is given with its conserved first and last residue.

CDR3,V,J
CASSSGLAVDTQYF,TRBV7-3,TRBJ2-3
CASSALRAEAFF,TRBV7-9,TRBJ1-1
CASRVTGPSSGNTIYF,TRBV28,TRBJ1-3
CSVWGGGIEAFF,TRBV29-1,TRBJ1-1
CASSSRDSSNEKLFF,TRBV6-5,TRBJ1-4
CASRQVYF,TRBV7-9,TRBJ2-3
CAWMPGDSNQPQHF,TRBV30,TRBJ1-5
CASSFRGGGDEQFF,TRBV5-4,TRBJ2-1
CASSSLIAGSSGANVLTF,TRBV7-6,TRBJ2-6
CASSLEGGRYEQYF,TRBV7-6,TRBJ2-7
CASTIGLLMNTEAFF,TRBV7-9,TRBJ1-1
CASSPGALTKETQYF,TRBV9,TRBJ2-5
CASSYMGQNTEAFF,TRBV6-5,TRBJ1-1
CASSLVGVWENEQFF,TRBV7-9,TRBJ2-1
CASSNGRGWGNQPQHF,TRBV21-1,TRBJ1-5
CASSEVVRSQGPPRTEAFF,TRBV28,TRBJ1-1
CASFLAGVRGEQFF,TRBV7-9,TRBJ2-1
CASSIDAGVETEAFF,TRBV19,TRBJ1-1
CASRKRGEGETQYF,TRBV7-6,TRBJ2-5
CASSFGTSGTNEQFF,TRBV5-8,TRBJ2-1
CASSMEQEGTGANVLTF,TRBV19,TRBJ2-6
CAISDHMEDGYTF,TRBV10-3,TRBJ1-2
CASSIDSGGSYNEQFF,TRBV19,TRBJ2-1
CASRTSFNEQFF,TRBV27,TRBJ2-1
CASSLSGSSTDTQYF,TRBV7-6,TRBJ2-3
CASTVPSGANVLTF,TRBV6-1,TRBJ2-6
CASTAGGGHGELFF,TRBV19,TRBJ2-2
CASSALERLNTGELFF,TRBV19,TRBJ2-2
CASSSTGGGTGAYEQYF,TRBV7-6,TRBJ2-7